One and the same sample provided the 29 T cell receptor beta chains below, sequenced in a study of T cell changes during pregnancy in multiple sclerosis. Profiling relied on immunoSEQ multiplex PCR, and the TCRdb table lists in-frame clones only, not all of them. The data contain about 100,000 clones, 92% of them singletons. Sequencing was performed on peripheral blood, taken after pregnancy. The receptors come from a female donor with multiple sclerosis, enrolled in a pregnancy study.

J is TRBJ1-2 and V is TRBV6-5; 9 bases are a match to TRBD1. The CDR3 is made up of 13 amino acids. Germline CDR1 is MNHEY and CDR2 is SVGAGI. Germline trimming cut 2 bases from V and 6 bases from J; bases unmatched to any gene: 1. The CDR3 DNA reads TGTGCCAGCAGTTACACAGGGGGCGATGGCTACACCTTC. This sequence encodes CASSYTGGDGYTF.

The gene calls are TRBV28 and TRBJ1-2; the match to TRBD1 covers 9 bases. The CDR3 spans 15 residues. Germline CDR1 is MDHEN and CDR2 is SYDVKM. V trimming: 7 bases; J trimming: 4 bases; junction bases outside the gene matches: 10. CDR3 region: CASTTVGQGSYGYTF. As DNA, the CDR3 is TGTGCCAGCACCACGGTGGGACAGGGCAGCTATGGCTACACCTTC.

With respect to this clone: The sample holds other DNA sequences that translate to the same CDR3. This sequence joins TRBV6-1 and TRBJ2-2; the match to TRBD1 covers 7 bases. The CDR3 runs 14 residues. The germline V gene has CDR1 MNHNS and CDR2 SASEGT. With V trimmed by 5 bases and J by 3 bases, 3 bases remained unmatched. The CDR3, as DNA: TGTGCCAGCAGTAGGGACAGAGACACCGGGGAGCTGTTTTTT. This codes for CASSRDRDTGELFF.

V gene TRBV7-3 combines with J gene TRBJ2-1; 7 positions match TRBD2. The CDR3 is 13 amino acids. CDR1 is SGHTA and CDR2 is FQGTGA in the germline V gene. The V gene end was trimmed by 2 bases and the J gene end by 9 bases; junction bases not matched to a gene: 4. CDR3 nucleotides: TGTGCCAGCAGCTTAGGACTAGTCGGTGAGCAGTTCTTC. Its translation: CASSLGLVGEQFF.

CDR3 sequence reads: CASSHRGGETQYF. The CDR3 DNA is TGTGCCAGCAGTCACCGGGGAGGGGAGACCCAGTACTTC. The J gene is TRBJ2-5, the V gene TRBV27, with TRBD2 matching 7 bases. The V gene's germline CDR1 is MNHEY and CDR2 SMNVEV (reference sequence). The junction had 5 bases not matched to a gene; V was cut back by 5 bases and J by 5 bases. This CDR3 has 13 residues.

The chain recombines TRBV29-1 with TRBJ2-7; the match to TRBD2 covers 7 bases. This CDR3 spans 16 amino acids. The junction had 19 bases not matched to a gene; V was cut back by 5 bases and J by 6 bases. Germline loops: CDR1 SQVTM, CDR2 ANQGSEA. The CDR3 coding sequence is TGCAGCGTTAATACGGGAGGTGGGGCCGGCGGGGGCGAGCAGTACTTC. Amino acids: CSVNTGGGAGGGEQYF.

This clone was counted only a few times. V usage is TRBV15 and J usage is TRBJ1-1, with D perhaps matching TRBD1 (5 bases). The CDR3 is 14 amino acids. Germline V gene sequence: CDR1 LNHNV, CDR2 YYDKDF (reference sequence). V was cut by 0 bases and J by 5 bases, with 10 bases left in between. The chain's CDR3 is CATSRDQGYTEAFF. The DNA of the CDR3 is TGTGCCACCAGCAGAGATCAGGGTTATACTGAAGCTTTCTTT.

The chain has TRBV27 and TRBJ2-7; 12 nucleotides align to TRBD2. CDR1 and CDR2 from the germline V gene are MNHEY and SMNVEV (reference sequence). The V segment lost 5 bases and the J segment 3 bases; nucleotides outside the gene matches: 8. The CDR3 sequence is 16 residues long. This CDR3 reads CASSPRTSGVSYEQYF. The CDR3 DNA reads TGTGCCAGCAGTCCCCGGACTAGCGGGGTAAGCTACGAGCAGTACTTC.

The rearrangement joins TRBV20-1 to TRBJ1-1, with D unclear. The CDR3 has 11 amino acids. The germline V gene encodes CDR1 DFQATT and CDR2 SNEGSKA (reference sequence). The ends were cut back, 4 bases at V and 0 bases at J, with 3 bases in the middle. The CDR3: CSAIMNTEAFF. In nucleotides, the CDR3 is TGCAGTGCTATCATGAACACTGAAGCTTTCTTT.

V gene TRBV6-5 combines with J gene TRBJ1-3; D unclear. The length of the CDR3 is 15 residues. V was clipped by 10 bases and J by 3 bases, with 19 bases between them. Per germline, CDR1 MNHEY and CDR2 SVGAGI. CDR3 residues: CATLSRPLSGNTIYF. The CDR3 DNA sequence: TGTGCCACCCTATCGAGGCCCCTTAGTGGAAACACCATATATTTT.

V gene TRBV5-1 combines with J gene TRBJ2-1; D may be TRBD2 (6 bases). The CDR3 length is 16 residues. Germline V gives CDR1 SGHRS, CDR2 YFSETQ. Trimming removed 4 bases from V and 6 bases from J, with 20 bases in between. The CDR3 sequence is CASSPGDSRGSNEQFF. CDR3 bases: TGCGCCAGCAGCCCCGGGGACTCCCGTGGGAGCAATGAGCAGTTCTTC.

The CDR3 DNA follows: TGTGCCAGTAGTAAGGGGATGAATCAGCCCCAGCATTTT. Protein sequence: CASSKGMNQPQHF. This chain connects TRBV19 to TRBJ1-5; TRBD1 might be the D (5 bases). Trimming shortened V by 4 bases and J by 4 bases, and 8 bases separated the two germline ends. In germline, CDR1 is LNHDA, CDR2 SQIVND (reference sequence). The CDR3 totals 13 residues.

The CDR3 bases are TGTGCCAGCAGCAAAGGGACTAGCGGGGGGCAAGAGACCCAGTACTTC. It specifies CASSKGTSGGQETQYF. The chain carries TRBV9 and TRBJ2-5; 15 bases agree with TRBD2. The junction had 3 bases not matched to a gene; V was cut back by 4 bases and J by 2 bases. Germline values: CDR1 SGDLS, CDR2 YYNGEE. CDR3 length: 16 amino acids.

The chain employs TRBV28 and TRBJ2-1; possibly TRBD2 for D (6 bases). This CDR3 region has 16 residues. Germline CDR1 is MDHEN and CDR2 is SYDVKM. Trimming removed 1 base from V and 6 bases from J, with 16 bases in between. Here the CDR3 reads CASSLLVRRGSNEQFF. The CDR3 nucleotides read TGTGCCAGCAGTTTATTGGTGCGTCGGGGGTCCAATGAGCAGTTCTTC.

CDR3 DNA sequence: TGTGCCAGCAGCTCGTCAGCGTACGAGCAGTACTTC. Protein product: CASSSSAYEQYF. The rearrangement uses TRBV11-2 and TRBJ2-7; no clear D. Looked up from germline, CDR1 is SGHAT and CDR2 is FQNNGV. There are 12 residues in the CDR3. Trimming pared 4 bases from V and 4 bases from J, leaving 8 bases between.

The V gene is TRBV11-2, the J gene TRBJ1-2; the D is unclear. V was pared by 5 bases and J by 8 bases, with 12 bases between. Germline V CDR1 and CDR2: SGHAT, FQNNGV. The CDR3 is made up of 12 amino acids. The DNA of the CDR3 is TGTGCCAGCAGCCCCCCAGGATGGGGCTACACCTTC. Translation gives CASSPPGWGYTF.

The chain is built from TRBV27 and TRBJ2-7; D ambiguous. V lost 6 bases and J 0 bases, leaving 9 bases between the germline ends. The CDR3 has 13 residues. Germline V gives CDR1 MNHEY, CDR2 SMNVEV (reference sequence). The CDR3 nucleotides read TGTGCCAGCAGCTCGTCCCCCTCCTACGAGCAGTACTTC. This gives the protein CASSSSPSYEQYF.

V usage is TRBV14 and J usage is TRBJ2-1; D gene unclear. The V end was cut by 0 bases, the J end by 2 bases, with 5 bases between. The CDR3 extends over 14 amino acids. Per the germline V gene, CDR1 is SGHDN and CDR2 is FVKESK. DNA of the CDR3: TGTGCCAGCAGCCAAGAGAGGACCTACAATGAGCAGTTCTTC. It encodes CASSQERTYNEQFF.

The chain employs TRBV29-1 and TRBJ2-1; 11 nucleotides line up with TRBD2. Germline trimming cut 3 bases from V and 10 bases from J; bases unmatched to any gene: 8. Per the germline V gene, CDR1 is SQVTM and CDR2 is ANQGSEA. CDR3 length equals 14 residues. For the CDR3, the DNA is TGCAGCGTTGAGTTTTCCGCTAGCGGGAGGGAGCAGTTCTTC. This sequence encodes CSVEFSASGREQFF.

The J gene is TRBJ2-1, the V gene TRBV5-6; 10 nucleotides agree with TRBD2. This CDR3 region has 15 residues. With 4 bases clipped from V and 8 bases from J, the junction kept 9 bases outside the gene matches. Germline assignment: CDR1 SGHDT and CDR2 YYEEEE. Here the CDR3 reads CASSRGLARMDEQFF. In DNA form, the CDR3 reads TGTGCCAGCAGCAGGGGACTAGCGAGAATGGATGAGCAGTTCTTC.

This chain uses TRBV18 with TRBJ2-7; D is possibly TRBD2 (6 bases). V gave up 1 base and J gave up 2 bases, with 15 bases separating them. This CDR3 spans 16 amino acids. Germline assignment: CDR1 KGHSH and CDR2 LQKENI. The CDR3 here is CASSPLRLVPTYEQYF. In DNA form, the CDR3 reads TGTGCCAGCTCACCACTGAGACTAGTCCCCACCTACGAGCAGTACTTC.

The chain carries TRBV11-2 and TRBJ1-4, with TRBD1 matching 8 bases. This CDR3 spans 19 amino acids. Germline V lookup: CDR1 SGHAT, CDR2 FQNNGV. With V trimmed by 5 bases and J by 3 bases, 17 bases remained unmatched. Here the CDR3 reads CASSVWTGMGSGANEKLFF. The CDR3 DNA follows: TGTGCCAGCAGCGTTTGGACAGGGATGGGGAGTGGAGCTAATGAAAAACTGTTTTTT.

This chain connects TRBV6-6 to TRBJ1-2, with 7 bases aligning to TRBD1. The germline V gene has CDR1 MNHNY and CDR2 SVGAGI (reference sequence). CDR3 length: 16 amino acids. Germline trimming cut 2 bases from V and 1 base from J; bases unmatched to any gene: 7. CDR3 DNA sequence: TGTGCCAGCAGTTACACGGACAGGCCCCTTAACTATGGCTACACCTTC. Translating gives CASSYTDRPLNYGYTF.

The chain combines TRBV7-2 with TRBJ1-2, with 7 bases lining up with TRBD1. CDR1 is SGHTA, CDR2 FQGNSA, per germline. V was clipped by 5 bases and J by 8 bases; unmatched bases: 14. The CDR3 is made up of 15 amino acids. The CDR3 loop reads CASSTHTSSRGGYTF. For the CDR3, the DNA is TGTGCCAGCAGCACACACACCAGTTCCAGGGGGGGCTACACCTTC.

This chain joins TRBV5-6 and TRBJ2-7, with 9 positions matching TRBD2. With 6 bases clipped from V and 4 bases from J, the junction kept 11 bases outside the gene matches. The CDR3 is 15 amino acids. Germline CDR1 is SGHDT and CDR2 is YYEEEE. The CDR3, as DNA: TGTGCCAGCACCCGAGGGGCGGGAGGGTTATACGAGCAGTACTTC. Protein product: CASTRGAGGLYEQYF.

This clone was detected only once. The chain recombines TRBV9 with TRBJ2-1, with a weak D call TRBD2 (6 bases). V lost 2 bases and J lost 5, with 11 bases in between. This CDR3 has 14 residues. The germline V gene encodes CDR1 SGDLS and CDR2 YYNGEE. The CDR3, as DNA: TGTGCCAGCAGCGTTAGCGGTGGAGACAATGAGCAGTTCTTC. This codes for CASSVSGGDNEQFF.

The chain employs TRBV6-5 and TRBJ2-5; 7 nucleotides align to TRBD2. CDR1 is MNHEY and CDR2 is SVGAGI in the germline V gene. Germline trimming cut 0 bases from V and 3 bases from J; bases unmatched to any gene: 4. CDR3 length: 15 residues. The CDR3 sequence: CASSYSLAAKETQYF. CDR3 coding DNA: TGTGCCAGCAGTTACTCGCTAGCGGCTAAAGAGACCCAGTACTTC.

J is TRBJ1-1 and V is TRBV5-1, with D tentatively TRBD1 (5 bases). Germline V gene sequence: CDR1 SGHRS, CDR2 YFSETQ. Trimming shortened V by 4 bases and J by 8 bases, and 15 bases separated the two germline ends. The CDR3 contains 13 residues. This chain's CDR3 is CASSRGGSEEAFF. The DNA for the CDR3 is TGCGCCAGCAGCCGGGGGGGTTCTGAAGAAGCTTTCTTT.

The rearrangement joins TRBV7-2 to TRBJ2-7; 9 bases line up with TRBD1. Germline V gene sequence: CDR1 SGHTA, CDR2 FQGNSA. CDR3 length: 15 residues. J was trimmed by 6 bases and V by 1 base; bases with no gene match: 7. The CDR3 region has the DNA TGTGCCAGCAGCTTAGGAGGGACAGGGACCAGCGAGCAGTACTTC. It codes for CASSLGGTGTSEQYF.